This T cell receptor (beta chain) is from a study of immune cell composition in non-small cell lung cancer. A word on this clone: Its antigen remains unknown.

Sequenced by immunoSEQ multiplex PCR; TCRdb stores in-frame clones only, minus some. The table records 5,000 or so clones, roughly 80% of them present only once. V was pared by 3 bases and J by 4 bases, with 16 bases between. The CDR3 covers 16 residues. Germline V gene sequence: CDR1 LNHNV, CDR2 YYDKDF (reference sequence). Study-level points and caveats: Lung adenocarcinomas had lower top 10 clone scores and clonality than squamous tumours.

This sequence was found in a human donor with non-small cell lung cancer. The chain couples TRBV15 to TRBJ2-1; D is perhaps TRBD1 (8 bases). Sequenced material: lung tumor tissue. This chain's CDR3 is CATSSQTGGGYNEQFF. The CDR3 bases are TGTGCCACCAGCAGCCAAACAGGGGGAGGGTACAATGAGCAGTTCTTC.